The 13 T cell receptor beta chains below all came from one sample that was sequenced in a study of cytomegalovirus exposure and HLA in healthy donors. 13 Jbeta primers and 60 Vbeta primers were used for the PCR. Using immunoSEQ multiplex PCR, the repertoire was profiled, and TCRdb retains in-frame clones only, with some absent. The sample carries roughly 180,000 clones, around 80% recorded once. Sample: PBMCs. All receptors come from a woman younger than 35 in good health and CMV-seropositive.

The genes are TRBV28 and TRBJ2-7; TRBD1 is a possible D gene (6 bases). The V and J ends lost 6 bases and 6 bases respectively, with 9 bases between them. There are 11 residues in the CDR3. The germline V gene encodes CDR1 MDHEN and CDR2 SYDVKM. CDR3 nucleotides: TGTGCCAGCAGGGGGACATTCGAGCAGTACTTC. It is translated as CASRGTFEQYF.

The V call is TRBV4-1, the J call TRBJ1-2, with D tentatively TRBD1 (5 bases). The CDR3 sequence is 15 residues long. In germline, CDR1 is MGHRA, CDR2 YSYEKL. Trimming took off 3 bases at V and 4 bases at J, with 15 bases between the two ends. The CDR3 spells CASSQESTGAYGYTF. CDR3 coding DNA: TGCGCCAGCAGCCAGGAAAGTACAGGAGCCTATGGCTACACCTTC.

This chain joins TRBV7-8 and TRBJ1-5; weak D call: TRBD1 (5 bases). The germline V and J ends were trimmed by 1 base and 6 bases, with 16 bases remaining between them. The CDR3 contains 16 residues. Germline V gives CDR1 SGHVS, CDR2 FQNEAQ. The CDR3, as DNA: TGTGCCAGCAGCTTAGATCTCGACAGACCGACTCAGCCCCAGCATTTT. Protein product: CASSLDLDRPTQPQHF.

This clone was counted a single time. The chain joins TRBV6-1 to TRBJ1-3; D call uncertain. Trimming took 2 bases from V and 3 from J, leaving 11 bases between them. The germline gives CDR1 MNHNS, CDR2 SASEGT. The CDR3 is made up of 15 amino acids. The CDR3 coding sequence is TGTGCCAGCAGTGAATATCCTAGCGTTGGAAACACCATATATTTT. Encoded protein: CASSEYPSVGNTIYF.

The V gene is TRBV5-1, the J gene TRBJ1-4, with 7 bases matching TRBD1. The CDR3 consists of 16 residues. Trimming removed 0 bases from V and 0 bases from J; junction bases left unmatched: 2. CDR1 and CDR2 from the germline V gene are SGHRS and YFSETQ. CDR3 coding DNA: TGCGCCAGCAGCTTGGTCAGGGGGGCAACTAATGAAAAACTGTTTTTT. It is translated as CASSLVRGATNEKLFF.

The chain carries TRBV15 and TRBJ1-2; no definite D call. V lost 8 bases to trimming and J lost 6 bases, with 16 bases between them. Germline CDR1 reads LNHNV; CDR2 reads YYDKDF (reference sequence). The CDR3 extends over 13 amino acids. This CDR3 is CATVGRHPNGYTF. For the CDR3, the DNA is TGTGCCACCGTCGGCAGACATCCAAATGGCTACACCTTC.

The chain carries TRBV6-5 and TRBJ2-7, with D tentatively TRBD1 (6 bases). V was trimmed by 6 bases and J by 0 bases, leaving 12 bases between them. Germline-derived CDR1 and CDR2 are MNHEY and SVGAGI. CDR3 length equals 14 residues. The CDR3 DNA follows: TGTGCCAGCAGAAATCAGGGGAGCTCCTACGAGCAGTACTTC. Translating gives CASRNQGSSYEQYF.

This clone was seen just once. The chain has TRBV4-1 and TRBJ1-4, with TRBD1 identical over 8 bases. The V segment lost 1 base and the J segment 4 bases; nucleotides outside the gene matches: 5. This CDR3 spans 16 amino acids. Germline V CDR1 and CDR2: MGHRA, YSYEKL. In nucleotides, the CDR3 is TGCGCCAGCAGCCAAGTTGGGACAGGTCGTAATGAAAAACTGTTTTTT. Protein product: CASSQVGTGRNEKLFF.

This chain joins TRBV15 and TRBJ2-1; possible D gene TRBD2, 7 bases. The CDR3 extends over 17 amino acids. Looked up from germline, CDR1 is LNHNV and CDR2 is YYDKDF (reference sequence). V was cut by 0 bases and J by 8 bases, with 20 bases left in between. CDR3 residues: CATSRDPAGFKGDEQFF. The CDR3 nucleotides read TGTGCCACCAGCAGAGATCCAGCGGGATTTAAGGGGGATGAGCAGTTCTTC.

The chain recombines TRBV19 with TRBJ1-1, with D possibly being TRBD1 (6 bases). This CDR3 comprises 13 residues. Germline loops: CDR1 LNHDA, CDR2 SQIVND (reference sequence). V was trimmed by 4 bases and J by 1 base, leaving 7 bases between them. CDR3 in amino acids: CASSTGANTEAFF. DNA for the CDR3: TGTGCCAGTAGTACAGGGGCGAACACTGAAGCTTTCTTT.

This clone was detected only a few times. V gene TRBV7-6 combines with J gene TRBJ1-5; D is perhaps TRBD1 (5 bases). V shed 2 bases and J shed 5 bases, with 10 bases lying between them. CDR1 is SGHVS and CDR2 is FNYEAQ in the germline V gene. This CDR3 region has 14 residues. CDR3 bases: TGTGCCAGCAGCTTACAGGGAACCGATCAGCCCCAGCATTTT. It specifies CASSLQGTDQPQHF.

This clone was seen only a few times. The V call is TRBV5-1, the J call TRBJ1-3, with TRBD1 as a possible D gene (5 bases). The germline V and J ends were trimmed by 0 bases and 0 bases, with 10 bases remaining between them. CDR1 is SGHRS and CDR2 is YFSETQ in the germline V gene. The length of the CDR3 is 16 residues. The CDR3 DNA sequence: TGCGCCAGCAGCTTGGGGCAGGGAGGCTCTGGAAACACCATATATTTT. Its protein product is CASSLGQGGSGNTIYF.

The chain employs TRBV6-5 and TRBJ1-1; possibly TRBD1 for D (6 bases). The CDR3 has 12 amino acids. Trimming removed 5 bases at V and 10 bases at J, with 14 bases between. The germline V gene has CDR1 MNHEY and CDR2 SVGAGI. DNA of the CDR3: TGTGCCAGCAGTGACCCTACAGGGAGAGCTTTCTTT. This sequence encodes CASSDPTGRAFF.